This entry describes one T cell receptor beta chain. Its antigen is as yet unknown. The CDR3 consists of 15 residues. The germline gives CDR1 SGHTA, CDR2 FQGNSA. Trimming pared 4 bases from V and 5 bases from J, leaving 17 bases between. Sample-barcoded 5' priming and a J-beta primer mix drove a second PCR of 7 to 11 cycles. One entry per CDR3 protein, called by TCRdb with MiXCR from the 5' RACE reads. The top ten clones hold approximately 0.71% of a sample with roughly 1,000,000 distinct CDR3 sequences, 20% to 25% of them seen once. This entry belongs to a study of blood T cells in healthy people across ages. Findings and limits, study-wide: Naive T cell percentage showed a strong correlation with the diversity of TCR beta.

The data were also submitted as part of a second study, on T cells of mothers and their children.

This TCR was sampled from a girl aged 2 to 9 in good health. The chain employs TRBV7-2 and TRBJ1-1; tentatively, D is TRBD1 (5 bases). The specimen sequenced was blood. The CDR3 reads CASSSLAGRWTEAFF. The CDR3 DNA reads TGTGCCAGCAGCTCATTAGCAGGGAGGTGGACTGAAGCTTTCTTT.